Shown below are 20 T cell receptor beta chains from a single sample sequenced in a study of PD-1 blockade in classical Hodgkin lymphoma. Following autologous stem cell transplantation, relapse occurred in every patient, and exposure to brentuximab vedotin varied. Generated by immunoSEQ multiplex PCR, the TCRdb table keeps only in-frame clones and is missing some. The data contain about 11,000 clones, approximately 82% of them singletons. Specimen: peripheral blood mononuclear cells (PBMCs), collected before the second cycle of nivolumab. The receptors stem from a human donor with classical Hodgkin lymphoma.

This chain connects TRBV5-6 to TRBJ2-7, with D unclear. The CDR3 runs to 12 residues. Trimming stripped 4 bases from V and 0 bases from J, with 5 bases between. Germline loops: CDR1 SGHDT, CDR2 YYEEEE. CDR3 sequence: CASSAGSYEQYF. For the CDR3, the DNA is TGTGCCAGCAGCGCAGGCTCCTACGAGCAGTACTTC.

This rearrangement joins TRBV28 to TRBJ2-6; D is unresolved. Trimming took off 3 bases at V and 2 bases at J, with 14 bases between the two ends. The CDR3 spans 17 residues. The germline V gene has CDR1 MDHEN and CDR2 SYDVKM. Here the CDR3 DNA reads TGTGCCAGCAGTTTTTCGCCGAGTAGGGCTGGGGCCAACGTCCTGACTTTC. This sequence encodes CASSFSPSRAGANVLTF.

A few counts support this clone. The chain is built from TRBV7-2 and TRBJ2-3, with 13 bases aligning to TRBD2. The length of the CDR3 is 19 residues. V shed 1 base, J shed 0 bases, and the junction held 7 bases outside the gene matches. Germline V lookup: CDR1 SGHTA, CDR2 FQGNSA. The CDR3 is CASSLDLPTSGRSTDTQYF. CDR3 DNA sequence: TGTGCCAGCAGCTTAGACCTGCCGACTAGCGGGAGGAGCACAGATACGCAGTATTTT. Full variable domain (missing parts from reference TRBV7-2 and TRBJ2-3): GAGVSQSPSNKVTEKGKDVELRCDPISGHTALYWYRQSLGQGLEFLIYFQGNSAPDKSGLPSDRFSAERTGGSVSTLTIQRTQQEDSAVYLCASSLDLPTSGRSTDTQYFGPGTRLTVL.

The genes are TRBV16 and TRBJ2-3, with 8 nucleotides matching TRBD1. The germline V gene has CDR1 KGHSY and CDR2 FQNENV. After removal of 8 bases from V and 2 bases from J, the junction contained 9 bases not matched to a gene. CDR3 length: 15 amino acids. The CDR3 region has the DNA TGTGCCAGCGGCTCCCCGGACAGGGCCACAGATACGCAGTATTTT. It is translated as CASGSPDRATDTQYF.

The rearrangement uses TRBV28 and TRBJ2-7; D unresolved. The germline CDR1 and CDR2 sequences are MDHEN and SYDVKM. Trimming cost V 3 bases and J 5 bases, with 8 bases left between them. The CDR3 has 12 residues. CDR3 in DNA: TGTGCCAGCAGTTTTTATAAGAACGAGCAGTACTTC. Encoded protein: CASSFYKNEQYF.

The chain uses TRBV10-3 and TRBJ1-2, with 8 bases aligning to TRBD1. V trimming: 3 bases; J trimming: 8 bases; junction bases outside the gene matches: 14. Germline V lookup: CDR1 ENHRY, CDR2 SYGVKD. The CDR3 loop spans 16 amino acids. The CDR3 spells CAISERAGGPTGGYTF. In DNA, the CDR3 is TGTGCCATCAGTGAAAGGGCAGGGGGCCCTACGGGGGGCTACACCTTC.

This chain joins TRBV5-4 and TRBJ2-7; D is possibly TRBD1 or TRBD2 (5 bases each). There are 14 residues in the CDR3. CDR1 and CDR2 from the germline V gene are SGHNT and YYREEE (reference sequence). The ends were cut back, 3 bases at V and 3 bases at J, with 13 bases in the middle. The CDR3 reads CASSWTTGGYEQYF. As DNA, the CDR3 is TGTGCCAGCAGCTGGACGACTGGGGGCTACGAGCAGTACTTC.

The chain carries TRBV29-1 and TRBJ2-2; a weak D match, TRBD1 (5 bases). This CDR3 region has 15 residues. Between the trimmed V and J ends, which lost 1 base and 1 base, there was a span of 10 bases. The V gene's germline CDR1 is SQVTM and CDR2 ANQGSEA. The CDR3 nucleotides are TGCAGCGTTGAAGCGGACACCATGAACACCGGGGAGCTGTTTTTT. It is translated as CSVEADTMNTGELFF.

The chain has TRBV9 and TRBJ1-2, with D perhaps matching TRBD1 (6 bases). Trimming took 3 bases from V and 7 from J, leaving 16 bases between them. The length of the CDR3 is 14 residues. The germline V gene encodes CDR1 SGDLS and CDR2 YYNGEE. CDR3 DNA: TGTGCCAGCAGCGCCGGCGGGGGCCTCGGTGGCTACACCTTC. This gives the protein CASSAGGGLGGYTF.

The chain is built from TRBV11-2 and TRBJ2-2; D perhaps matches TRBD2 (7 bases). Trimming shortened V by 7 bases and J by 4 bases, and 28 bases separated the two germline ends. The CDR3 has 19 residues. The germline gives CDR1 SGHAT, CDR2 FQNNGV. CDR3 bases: TGTGCCAGCACCCTCCCCAGGGAAGGGAGGGGGGGGACCACCGGGGAGCTGTTTTTT. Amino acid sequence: CASTLPREGRGGTTGELFF.

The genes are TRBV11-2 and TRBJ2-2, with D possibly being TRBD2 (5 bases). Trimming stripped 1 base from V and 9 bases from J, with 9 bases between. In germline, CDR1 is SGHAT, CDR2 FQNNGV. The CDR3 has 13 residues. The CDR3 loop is CASSLGLARELFF. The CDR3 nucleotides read TGTGCCAGCAGCTTAGGCCTAGCCAGGGAGCTGTTTTTT. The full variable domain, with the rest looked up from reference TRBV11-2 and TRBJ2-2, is EAGVAQSPRYKIIEKRQSVAFWCNPISGHATLYWYQQILGQGPKLLIQFQNNGVVDDSQLPKDRFSAERLKGVDSTLKIQPAKLEDSAVYLCASSLGLARELFFGEGSRLTVL.

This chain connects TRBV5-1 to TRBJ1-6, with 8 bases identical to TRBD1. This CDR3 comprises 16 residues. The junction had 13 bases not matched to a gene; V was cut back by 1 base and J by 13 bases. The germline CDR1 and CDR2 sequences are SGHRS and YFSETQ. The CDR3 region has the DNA TGCGCCAGCAGCTTGAACCCGGGACAGGAGCCCGCGCCCCTCCACTTT. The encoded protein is CASSLNPGQEPAPLHF.

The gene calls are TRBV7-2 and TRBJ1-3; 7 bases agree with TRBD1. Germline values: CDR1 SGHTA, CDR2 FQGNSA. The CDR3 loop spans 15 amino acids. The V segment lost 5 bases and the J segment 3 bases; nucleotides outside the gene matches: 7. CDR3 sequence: CASSPQGGLGNTIYF. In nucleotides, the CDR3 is TGTGCCAGCAGCCCGCAGGGGGGCCTTGGAAACACCATATATTTT.

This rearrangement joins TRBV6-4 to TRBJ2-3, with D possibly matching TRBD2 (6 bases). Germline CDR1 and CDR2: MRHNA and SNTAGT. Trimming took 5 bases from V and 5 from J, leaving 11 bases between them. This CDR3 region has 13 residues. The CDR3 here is CASSRREGDTQYF. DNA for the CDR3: TGTGCCAGCAGTCGGCGGGAAGGAGATACGCAGTATTTT.

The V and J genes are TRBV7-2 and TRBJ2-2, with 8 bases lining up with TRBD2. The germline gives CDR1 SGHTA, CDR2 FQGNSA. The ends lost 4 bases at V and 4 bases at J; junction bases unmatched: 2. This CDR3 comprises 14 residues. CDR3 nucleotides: TGTGCCAGCAGCTACCGGGGGGGCACCGGGGAGCTGTTTTTT. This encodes CASSYRGGTGELFF. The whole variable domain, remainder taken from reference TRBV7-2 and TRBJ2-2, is GAGVSQSPSNKVTEKGKDVELRCDPISGHTALYWYRQSLGQGLEFLIYFQGNSAPDKSGLPSDRFSAERTGGSVSTLTIQRTQQEDSAVYLCASSYRGGTGELFFGEGSRLTVL.

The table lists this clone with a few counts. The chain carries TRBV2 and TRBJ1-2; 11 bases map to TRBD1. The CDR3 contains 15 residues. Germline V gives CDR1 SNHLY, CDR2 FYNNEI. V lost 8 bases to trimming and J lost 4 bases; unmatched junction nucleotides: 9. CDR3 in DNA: TGTGCCAGCGGTTGGGACAGGGGGTCCCTCTATGGCTACACCTTC. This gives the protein CASGWDRGSLYGYTF.

The CDR3 DNA sequence: TGTGCCAGCACCCTGCAGCAAGGAAACACCATATATTTT. Residues: CASTLQQGNTIYF. The V and J genes are TRBV2 and TRBJ1-3; D gene ambiguous. With 7 bases removed from V and 4 bases from J, the gap between germline ends came to 11 bases. The CDR3 totals 13 residues. Per the germline V gene, CDR1 is SNHLY and CDR2 is FYNNEI.

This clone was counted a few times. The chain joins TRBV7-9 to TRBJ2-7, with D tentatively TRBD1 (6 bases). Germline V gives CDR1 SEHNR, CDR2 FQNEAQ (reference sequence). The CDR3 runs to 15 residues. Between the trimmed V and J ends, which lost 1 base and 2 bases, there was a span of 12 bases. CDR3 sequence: CASSLGGTRAYEQYF. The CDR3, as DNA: TGTGCCAGCAGCTTAGGTGGGACACGGGCCTACGAGCAGTACTTC.

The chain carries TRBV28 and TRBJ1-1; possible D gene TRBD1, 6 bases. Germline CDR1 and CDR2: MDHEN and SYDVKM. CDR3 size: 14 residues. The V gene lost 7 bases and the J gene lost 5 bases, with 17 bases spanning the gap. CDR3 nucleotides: TGTGCCAGCACCCGGACAGTCGTGAGTACTGAAGCTTTCTTT. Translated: CASTRTVVSTEAFF.

The CDR3 region is CASSQEGGRSNSPLHF. CDR3 coding DNA: TGTGCCAGCAGCCAAGAGGGGGGCAGATCGAATTCACCCCTCCACTTT. The chain joins TRBV4-2 to TRBJ1-6, with D possibly matching TRBD1 (6 bases). Germline CDR1 LGHNA, CDR2 YNFKEQ. The CDR3 is 16 amino acids. Between the trimmed V and J ends, which lost 0 bases and 7 bases, there was a span of 13 bases.